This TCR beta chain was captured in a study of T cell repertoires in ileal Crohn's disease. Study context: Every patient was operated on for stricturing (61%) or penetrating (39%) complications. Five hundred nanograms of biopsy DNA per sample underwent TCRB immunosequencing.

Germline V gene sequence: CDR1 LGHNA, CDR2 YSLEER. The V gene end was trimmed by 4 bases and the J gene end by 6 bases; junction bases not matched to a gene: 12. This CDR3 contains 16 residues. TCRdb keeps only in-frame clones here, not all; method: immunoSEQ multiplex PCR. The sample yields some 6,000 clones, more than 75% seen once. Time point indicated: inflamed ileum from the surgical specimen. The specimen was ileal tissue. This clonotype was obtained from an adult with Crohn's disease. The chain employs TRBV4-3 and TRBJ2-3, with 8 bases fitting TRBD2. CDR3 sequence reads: CASSPVEAGAGDTQYF. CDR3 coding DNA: TGCGCCAGCAGCCCCGTAGAAGCGGGGGCGGGGGATACGCAGTATTTT.